One sample yielded the 5 T cell receptor beta chains listed below, sequenced in a study of T cell responses to AZD1222 COVID-19 vaccine. Only in-frame clones appear in the TCRdb table, and some are missing; sequencing was by immunoSEQ multiplex PCR. The top ten hold approximately 4% of the sample, which has under 200,000 clones, roughly 93% seen once. The specimen was peripheral blood, collected on day 0 of AZD1222 vaccination. The receptors were gathered from an adult in good health.

The chain uses TRBV11-2 and TRBJ2-7, with TRBD2 as a possible D gene (6 bases). Trimming shortened V by 3 bases and J by 2 bases, and 20 bases separated the two germline ends. CDR3 size: 17 residues. CDR1 is SGHAT and CDR2 is FQNNGV in the germline V gene. The CDR3 reads CASSFSSPLAEPYEQYF. In nucleotides, the CDR3 is TGTGCCAGCAGCTTCTCCTCTCCACTAGCAGAACCCTACGAGCAGTACTTC. Based on the CDR3 plus reference TRBV11-2 and TRBJ2-7, the full variable domain is EAGVAQSPRYKIIEKRQSVAFWCNPISGHATLYWYQQILGQGPKLLIQFQNNGVVDDSQLPKDRFSAERLKGVDSTLKIQPAKLEDSAVYLCASSFSSPLAEPYEQYFGPGTRLTVT.

V gene TRBV29-1 combines with J gene TRBJ1-2; a possible D gene is TRBD1 (5 bases). In germline, CDR1 is SQVTM, CDR2 ANQGSEA. The V and J ends lost 8 bases and 3 bases respectively, with 10 bases between them. The CDR3 is 11 amino acids. The CDR3 nucleotides read TGCAGCCTGGGGGATCACTATGGCTACACCTTC. Amino acid sequence: CSLGDHYGYTF.

This chain joins TRBV9 and TRBJ1-1; the D gene is possibly TRBD1 (5 bases). This CDR3 comprises 16 residues. V was trimmed by 3 bases and J by 0 bases, leaving 15 bases between them. CDR1 and CDR2 (germline): SGDLS, YYNGEE. The CDR3 reads CASSGEIGVLNTEAFF. CDR3 nucleotides: TGTGCCAGCAGCGGAGAAATAGGGGTCTTGAACACTGAAGCTTTCTTT.

This rearrangement joins TRBV10-3 to TRBJ2-2, with D perhaps matching TRBD2 (6 bases). Trimming removed 6 bases from V and 3 bases from J, with 8 bases in between. The CDR3 is 13 residues long. CDR1 and CDR2 from the germline V gene are ENHRY and SYGVKD. The CDR3 DNA reads as TGTGCCATCAGGGGACTTGACACCGGGGAGCTGTTTTTT. This gives the protein CAIRGLDTGELFF.

The CDR3 coding sequence is TGTGCCAGCAGCGCGACGGGACAGGATAATTCACCCCTCCACTTT. Protein product: CASSATGQDNSPLHF. This chain connects TRBV2 to TRBJ1-6; 8 nucleotides line up with TRBD1. There are 15 residues in the CDR3. Trimming cost V 6 bases and J 5 bases; bases outside gene matches: 6. Germline V CDR1 and CDR2: SNHLY, FYNNEI. The variable domain in full, completed from reference TRBV2 and TRBJ1-6, reads EPEVTQTPSHQVTQMGQEVILRCVPISNHLYFYWYRQILGQKVEFLVSFYNNEISEKSEIFDDQFSVERPDGSNFTLKIRSTKLEDSAMYFCASSATGQDNSPLHFGNGTRLTVT.